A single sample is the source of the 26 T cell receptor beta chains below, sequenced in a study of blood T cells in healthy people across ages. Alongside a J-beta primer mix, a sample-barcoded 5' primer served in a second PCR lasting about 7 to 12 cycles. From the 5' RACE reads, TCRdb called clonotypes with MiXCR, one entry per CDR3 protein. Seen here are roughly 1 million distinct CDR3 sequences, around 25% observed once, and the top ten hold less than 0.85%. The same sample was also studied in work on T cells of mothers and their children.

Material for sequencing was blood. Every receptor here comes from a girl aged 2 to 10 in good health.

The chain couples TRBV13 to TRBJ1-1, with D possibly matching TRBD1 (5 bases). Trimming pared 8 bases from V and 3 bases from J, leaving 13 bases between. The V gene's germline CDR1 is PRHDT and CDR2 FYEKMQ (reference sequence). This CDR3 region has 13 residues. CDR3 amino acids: CASRGGEDTEAFF. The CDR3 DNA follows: TGTGCCAGCCGGGGAGGGGAAGACACTGAAGCTTTCTTT.

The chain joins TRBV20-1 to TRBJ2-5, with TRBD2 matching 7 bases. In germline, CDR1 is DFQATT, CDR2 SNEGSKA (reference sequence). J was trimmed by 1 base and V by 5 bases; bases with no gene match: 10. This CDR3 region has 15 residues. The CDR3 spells CSAGKGGAGQETQYF. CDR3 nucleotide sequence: TGCAGTGCTGGAAAGGGAGGGGCGGGCCAAGAGACCCAGTACTTC.

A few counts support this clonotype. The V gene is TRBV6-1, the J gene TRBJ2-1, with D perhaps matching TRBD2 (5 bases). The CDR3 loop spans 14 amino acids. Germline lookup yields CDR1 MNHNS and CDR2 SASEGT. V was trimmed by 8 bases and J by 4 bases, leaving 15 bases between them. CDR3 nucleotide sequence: TGTGCCAGCTCTCTACTAGTTCAATACAATGAGCAGTTCTTC. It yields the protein CASSLLVQYNEQFF.

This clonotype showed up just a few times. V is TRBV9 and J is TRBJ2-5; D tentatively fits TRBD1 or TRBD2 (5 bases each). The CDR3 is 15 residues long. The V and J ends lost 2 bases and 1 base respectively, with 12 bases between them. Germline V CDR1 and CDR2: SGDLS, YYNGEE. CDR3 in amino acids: CASSVSGAVQETQYF. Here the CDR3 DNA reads TGTGCCAGCAGCGTCTCCGGGGCGGTCCAAGAGACCCAGTACTTC.

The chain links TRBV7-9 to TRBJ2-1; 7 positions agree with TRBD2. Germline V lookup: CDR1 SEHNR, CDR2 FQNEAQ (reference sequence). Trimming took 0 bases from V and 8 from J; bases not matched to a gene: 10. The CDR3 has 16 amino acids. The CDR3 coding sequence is TGTGCCAGCAGCTTAGCGAGCGGGATTTTGGTAGATGAGCAGTTCTTC. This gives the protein CASSLASGILVDEQFF.

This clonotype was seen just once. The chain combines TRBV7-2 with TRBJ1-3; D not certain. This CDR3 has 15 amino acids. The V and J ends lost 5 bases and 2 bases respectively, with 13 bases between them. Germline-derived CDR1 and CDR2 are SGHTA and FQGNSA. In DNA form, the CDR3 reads TGTGCCAGCAGCGCGGTAGTAGGCACTGGAAACACCATATATTTT. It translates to CASSAVVGTGNTIYF.

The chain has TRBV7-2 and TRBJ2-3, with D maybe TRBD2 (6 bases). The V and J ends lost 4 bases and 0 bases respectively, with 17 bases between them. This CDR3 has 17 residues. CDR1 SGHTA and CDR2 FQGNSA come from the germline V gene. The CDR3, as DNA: TGTGCCAGCAGCTACTCTATAGCGGTTACTAGCACAGATACGCAGTATTTT. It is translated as CASSYSIAVTSTDTQYF.

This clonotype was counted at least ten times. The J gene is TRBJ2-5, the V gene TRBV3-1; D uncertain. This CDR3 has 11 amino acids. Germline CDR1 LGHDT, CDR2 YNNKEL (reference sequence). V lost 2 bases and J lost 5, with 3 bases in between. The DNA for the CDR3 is TGTGCCAGCAGCCAATTGGAGACCCAGTACTTC. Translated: CASSQLETQYF.

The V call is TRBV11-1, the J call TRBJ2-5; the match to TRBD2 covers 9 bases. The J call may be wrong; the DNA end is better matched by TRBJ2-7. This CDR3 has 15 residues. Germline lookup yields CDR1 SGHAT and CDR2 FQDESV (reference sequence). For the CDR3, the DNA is TGTGCCAGCAGCCTAACGGGACTAGCCACCTACGAGCAGTACTTC. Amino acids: CASSLTGLATYEQYF.

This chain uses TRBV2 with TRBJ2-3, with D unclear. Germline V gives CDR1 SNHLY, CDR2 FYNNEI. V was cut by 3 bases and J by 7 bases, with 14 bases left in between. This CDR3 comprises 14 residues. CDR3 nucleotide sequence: TGTGCCAGCAGTGAGGGCATCGTTAGATATACGCAGTATTTT. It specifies CASSEGIVRYTQYF.

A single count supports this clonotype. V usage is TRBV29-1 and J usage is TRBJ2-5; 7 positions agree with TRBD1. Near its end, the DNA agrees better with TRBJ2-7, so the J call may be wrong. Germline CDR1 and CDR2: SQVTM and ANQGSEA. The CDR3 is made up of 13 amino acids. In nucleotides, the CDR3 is TGCAGCGTTAAAGGGACAGAAACCTACGAGCAGTACTTC. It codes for CSVKGTETYEQYF.

The CDR3 region has the DNA TGTGCCAGCAGCCCGACTAGCGGGAGCTCCTACGAGCAGTACTTC. It encodes CASSPTSGSSYEQYF. This chain joins TRBV7-9 and TRBJ2-7, with 12 bases matching TRBD2. The CDR3 sequence is 15 residues long. Trimming cost V 5 bases and J 0 bases; bases outside gene matches: 2. The germline V gene encodes CDR1 SEHNR and CDR2 FQNEAQ (reference sequence).

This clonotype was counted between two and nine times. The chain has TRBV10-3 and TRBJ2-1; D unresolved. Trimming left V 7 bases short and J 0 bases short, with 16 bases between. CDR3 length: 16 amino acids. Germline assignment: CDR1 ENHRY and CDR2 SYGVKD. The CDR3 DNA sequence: TGTGCCATCACCCCGTTGGGCCTTAACTCCTACAATGAGCAGTTCTTC. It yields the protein CAITPLGLNSYNEQFF.

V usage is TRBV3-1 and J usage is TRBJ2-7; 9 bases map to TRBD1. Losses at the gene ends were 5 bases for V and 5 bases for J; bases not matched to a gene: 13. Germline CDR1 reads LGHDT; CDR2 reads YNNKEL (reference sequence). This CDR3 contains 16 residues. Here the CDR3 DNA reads TGTGCCAGCAGCACCCTTTCCGGGACAGGGTCCCACGAGCAGTACTTC. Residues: CASSTLSGTGSHEQYF.

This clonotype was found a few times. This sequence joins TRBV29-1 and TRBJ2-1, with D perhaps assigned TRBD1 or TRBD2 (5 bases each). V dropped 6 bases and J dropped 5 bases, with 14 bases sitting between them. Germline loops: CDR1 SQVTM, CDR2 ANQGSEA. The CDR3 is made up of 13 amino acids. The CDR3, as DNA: TGCAGCGTCGTGGGGCTAGCAGACAATGAGCAGTTCTTC. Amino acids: CSVVGLADNEQFF.

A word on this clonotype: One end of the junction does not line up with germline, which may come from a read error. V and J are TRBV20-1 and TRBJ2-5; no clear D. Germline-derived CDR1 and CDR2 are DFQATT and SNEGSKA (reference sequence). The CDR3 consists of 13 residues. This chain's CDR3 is CSASSTNQETQYF. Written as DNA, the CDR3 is TGCAGTGCTAGTTCCACCAACCAGGAGACCCAGTACTTC.

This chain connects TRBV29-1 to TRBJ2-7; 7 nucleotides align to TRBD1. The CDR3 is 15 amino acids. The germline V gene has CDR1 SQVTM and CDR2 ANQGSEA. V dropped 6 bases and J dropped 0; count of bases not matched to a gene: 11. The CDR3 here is CSVDEWTGDSYEQYF. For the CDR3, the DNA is TGCAGCGTAGATGAATGGACAGGAGACTCCTACGAGCAGTACTTC.

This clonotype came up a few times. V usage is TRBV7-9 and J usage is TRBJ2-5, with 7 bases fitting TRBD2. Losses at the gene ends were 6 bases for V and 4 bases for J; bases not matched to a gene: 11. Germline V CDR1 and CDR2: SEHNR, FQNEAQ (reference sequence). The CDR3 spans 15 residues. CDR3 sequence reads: CASRGGYPGGETQYF. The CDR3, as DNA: TGTGCCAGCAGGGGGGGGTATCCGGGAGGAGAGACCCAGTACTTC.

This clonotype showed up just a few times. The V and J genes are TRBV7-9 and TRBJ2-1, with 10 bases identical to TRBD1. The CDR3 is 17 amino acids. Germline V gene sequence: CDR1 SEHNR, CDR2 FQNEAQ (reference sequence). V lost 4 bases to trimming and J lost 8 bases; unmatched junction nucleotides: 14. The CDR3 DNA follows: TGTGCCAGCAGCTCCGAGATGGGGTGGGACAGGGGAGATGAGCAGTTCTTC. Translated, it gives CASSSEMGWDRGDEQFF.

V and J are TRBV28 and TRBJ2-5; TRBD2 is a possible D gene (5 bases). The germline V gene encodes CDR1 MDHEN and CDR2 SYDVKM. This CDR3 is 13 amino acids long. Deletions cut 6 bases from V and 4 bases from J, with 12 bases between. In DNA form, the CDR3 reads TGTGCCAGCAGACCACTAGGAAGAGAGACCCAGTACTTC. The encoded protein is CASRPLGRETQYF.

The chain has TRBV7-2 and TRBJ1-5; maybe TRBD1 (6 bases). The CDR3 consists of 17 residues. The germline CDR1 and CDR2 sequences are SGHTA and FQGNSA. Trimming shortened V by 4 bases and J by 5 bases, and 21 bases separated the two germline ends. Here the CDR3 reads CASSSLIDWGRDQPQHF. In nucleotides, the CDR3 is TGTGCCAGCAGCTCGCTAATTGACTGGGGGCGCGATCAGCCCCAGCATTTT.

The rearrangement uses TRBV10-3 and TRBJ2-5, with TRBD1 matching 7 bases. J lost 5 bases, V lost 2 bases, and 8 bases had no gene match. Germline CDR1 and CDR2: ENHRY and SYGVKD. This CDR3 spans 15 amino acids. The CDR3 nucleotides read TGTGCCATCAGTGAGAGACAGGGCTTCGGGGAGACCCAGTACTTC. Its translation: CAISERQGFGETQYF.

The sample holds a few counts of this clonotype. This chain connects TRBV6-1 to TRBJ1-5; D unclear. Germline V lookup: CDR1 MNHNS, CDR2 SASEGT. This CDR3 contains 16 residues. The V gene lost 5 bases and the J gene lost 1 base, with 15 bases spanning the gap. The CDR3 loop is CASSLMVVGSNQPQHF. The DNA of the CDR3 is TGTGCCAGCAGTCTAATGGTCGTTGGGAGCAATCAGCCCCAGCATTTT.

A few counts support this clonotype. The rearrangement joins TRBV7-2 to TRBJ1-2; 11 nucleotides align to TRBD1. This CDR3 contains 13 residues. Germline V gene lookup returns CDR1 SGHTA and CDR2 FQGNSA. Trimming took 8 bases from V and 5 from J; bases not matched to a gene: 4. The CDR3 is CASGRDRGYGYTF. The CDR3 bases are TGTGCCAGCGGCCGGGACAGGGGGTATGGCTACACCTTC.

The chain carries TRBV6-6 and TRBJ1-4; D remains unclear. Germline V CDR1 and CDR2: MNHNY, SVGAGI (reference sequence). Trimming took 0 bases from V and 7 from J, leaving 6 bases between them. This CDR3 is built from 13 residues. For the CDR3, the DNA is TGTGCCAGCAGTTACTCGTCAGCTGAAAAACTGTTTTTT. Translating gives CASSYSSAEKLFF.

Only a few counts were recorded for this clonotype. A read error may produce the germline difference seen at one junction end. The CDR3 sequence is CASGQEAAPAGQPQHF. In nucleotides, the CDR3 is TGTGCCAGCGGCCAAGAAGCGGCTCCGGCGGGTCAGCCCCAGCATTTT. The chain joins TRBV4-2 to TRBJ1-5, with D hard to call. The CDR3 has 16 amino acids. CDR1 is LGHNA and CDR2 is YNFKEQ in the germline V gene.